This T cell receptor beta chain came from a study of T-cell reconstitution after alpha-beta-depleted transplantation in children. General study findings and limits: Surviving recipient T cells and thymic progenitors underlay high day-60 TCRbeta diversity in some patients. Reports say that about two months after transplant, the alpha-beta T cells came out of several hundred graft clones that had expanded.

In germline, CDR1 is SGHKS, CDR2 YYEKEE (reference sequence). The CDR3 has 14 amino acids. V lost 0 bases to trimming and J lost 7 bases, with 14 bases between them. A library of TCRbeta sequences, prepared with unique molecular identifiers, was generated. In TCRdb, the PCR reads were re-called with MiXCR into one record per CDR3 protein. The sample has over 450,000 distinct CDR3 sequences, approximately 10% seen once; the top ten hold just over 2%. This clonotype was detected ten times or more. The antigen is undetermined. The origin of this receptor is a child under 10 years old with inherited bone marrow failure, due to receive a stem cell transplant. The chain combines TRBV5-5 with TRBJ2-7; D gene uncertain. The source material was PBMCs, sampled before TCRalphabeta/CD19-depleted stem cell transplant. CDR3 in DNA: TGTGCCAGCAGCTTGGGAAGCGAGGTGACGGAGCAGTACTTC. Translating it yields CASSLGSEVTEQYF.